The 30 T cell receptor beta chains in this list originate from one sample, sequenced in a study of metastatic and nonmetastatic thyroid tumors. No treatment of any kind had been given to any patient before thyroid surgery. TCRdb re-called clones via MiXCR from the PCR reads. Of under 20,000 clones listed, roughly 26% are singletons. Input material: tumor tissue. All receptors come from a female donor with papillary thyroid cancer or a benign thyroid nodule (not recorded which). Some clones in this sample may be carry-over from other donors' samples.

The V gene is TRBV6-5, the J gene TRBJ1-3; D is perhaps TRBD1 (5 bases). CDR1 and CDR2 from the germline V gene are MNHEY and SVGAGI. V dropped 4 bases and J dropped 0 bases, with 10 bases sitting between them. The CDR3 has 15 residues. CDR3 DNA: TGTGCCAGCAGTTCGGGACTGAACTCTGGAAACACCATATATTTT. It codes for CASSSGLNSGNTIYF.

This clone was detected ten times or more. The chain uses TRBV7-2 and TRBJ2-7; TRBD1 matches 10 bases. The CDR3 loop spans 19 amino acids. V was clipped by 4 bases and J by 2 bases; unmatched bases: 17. The germline V gene has CDR1 SGHTA and CDR2 FQGNSA. The CDR3 DNA follows: TGTGCCAGCAGCTCACTACCCGGGACAGGGGACAATTACCCCTACGAGCAGTACTTC. It codes for CASSSLPGTGDNYPYEQYF.

Worth noting for this clone: One end of the junction does not line up with germline, which may come from a read error. The CDR3 DNA reads TGTGCCAGCGGTTACGGGACAGGGGGCGGCGACGAGCAGTACTTC. It codes for CASGYGTGGGDEQYF. This sequence joins TRBV6-6 and TRBJ2-7, with 12 nucleotides matching TRBD1. CDR3 size: 15 residues. Looked up from germline, CDR1 is MNHNY and CDR2 is SVGAGI (reference sequence).

The chain links TRBV5-1 to TRBJ2-3; D gene unclear. The ends were cut back, 4 bases at V and 2 bases at J, with 14 bases in the middle. This CDR3 is 15 amino acids long. Germline CDR1 SGHRS, CDR2 YFSETQ. Here the CDR3 DNA reads TGCGCCAGCAGCCCCGGACGGGCAAACACAGATACGCAGTATTTT. Encoded protein: CASSPGRANTDTQYF.

The chain recombines TRBV10-3 with TRBJ2-5, with D tentatively TRBD1 (6 bases). V was clipped by 2 bases and J by 5 bases, with 15 bases between them. Germline loops: CDR1 ENHRY, CDR2 SYGVKD. This CDR3 has 15 residues. The CDR3 loop is CAISEGQGSRETQYF. In DNA, the CDR3 is TGTGCCATCAGTGAGGGCCAGGGGTCCCGGGAGACCCAGTACTTC.

This clone was seen repeatedly, ten times or more. This chain links TRBV6-1 with TRBJ1-5; D remains ambiguous. Deletions cut 6 bases from V and 1 base from J, with 10 bases between. CDR3 length equals 14 residues. CDR1 and CDR2 from the germline V gene are MNHNS and SASEGT. In DNA, the CDR3 is TGTGCCAGCAGCACTAGCTTGAGCAATCAGCCCCAGCATTTT. As protein: CASSTSLSNQPQHF.

This rearrangement joins TRBV5-1 to TRBJ1-2; 7 nucleotides match TRBD1. The germline V gene encodes CDR1 SGHRS and CDR2 YFSETQ. V gave up 2 bases and J gave up 4 bases; unmatched junction bases: 5. The CDR3 length is 14 residues. For the CDR3, the DNA is TGCGCCAGCAGCTTCACCCAGGGGGGCTATGGCTACACCTTC. It yields the protein CASSFTQGGYGYTF.

This clone rates as medium-sized. The rearrangement uses TRBV6-5 and TRBJ2-7; 10 bases agree with TRBD2. CDR3 size: 19 residues. The germline V gene has CDR1 MNHEY and CDR2 SVGAGI. V shed 6 bases and J 4 bases; nucleotides not matched to a gene: 21. The CDR3 region is CASRRMPGSSGRDSYEQYF. The CDR3 DNA sequence: TGTGCCAGCAGAAGGATGCCAGGATCGAGCGGGAGGGACTCTTACGAGCAGTACTTC.

To note about this clone: This may arise from a read error, as a much more abundant clone is one base away. The J gene is TRBJ2-7, the V gene TRBV3-1; no definite D call. Trimming pared 6 bases from V and 3 bases from J, leaving 21 bases between. The CDR3 length is 16 residues. In germline, CDR1 is LGHDT, CDR2 YNNKEL (reference sequence). Here the CDR3 DNA reads TGTGCCAGCAGTCACTCGGTGGGCATCATCCGCTACGAGCAGTACTTC. Translation gives CASSHSVGIIRYEQYF.

In its sample, this clone ranks as medium-sized. CDR3 DNA: TGTGCCAGCAAAACTAGCGGTTACAATGAGCAGTTCTTC. It translates to CASKTSGYNEQFF. The chain is built from TRBV28 and TRBJ2-1, with TRBD2 matching over 8 bases. V dropped 7 bases and J dropped 4; count of bases not matched to a gene: 3. Germline V CDR1 and CDR2: MDHEN, SYDVKM. The CDR3 has 13 residues.

This clone was detected ten times or more. This chain uses TRBV5-6 with TRBJ1-5; D remains unclear. The CDR3 is made up of 12 amino acids. The V gene's germline CDR1 is SGHDT and CDR2 YYEEEE. The ends were cut back, 5 bases at V and 2 bases at J, with 5 bases in the middle. CDR3 residues: CASRAGNQPQHF. In DNA form, the CDR3 reads TGTGCCAGCAGAGCTGGCAATCAGCCCCAGCATTTT.

This clone was seen a handful of times. The rearrangement links TRBV28 to TRBJ2-7; no clear D. The CDR3 has 16 amino acids. Germline lookup yields CDR1 MDHEN and CDR2 SYDVKM. V lost 5 bases to trimming and J lost 2 bases, with 19 bases between them. The DNA for the CDR3 is TGTGCCAGCAGTACCCCGAGATGGGTCCGCGCCTACGAGCAGTACTTC. It specifies CASSTPRWVRAYEQYF.

The rearrangement links TRBV4-3 to TRBJ2-7, with D hard to call. The ends were cut back, 1 base at V and 4 bases at J, with 8 bases in the middle. The germline V gene has CDR1 LGHNA and CDR2 YSLEER. The CDR3 covers 13 residues. This chain's CDR3 is CASSQAQSYEQYF. The CDR3 DNA reads as TGCGCCAGCAGCCAAGCCCAGTCTTACGAGCAGTACTTC.

The chain joins TRBV6-1 to TRBJ2-5, with TRBD1 identical over 7 bases. V shed 5 bases and J 1 base; nucleotides not matched to a gene: 7. The germline V gene encodes CDR1 MNHNS and CDR2 SASEGT. The CDR3 is 15 residues long. CDR3 sequence: CASSTQGTAQETQYF. CDR3 coding DNA: TGTGCCAGCAGTACCCAAGGGACAGCCCAAGAGACCCAGTACTTC.

The J gene is TRBJ2-7, the V gene TRBV3-1; D tentatively fits TRBD1 or TRBD2 (6 bases each). V shed 3 bases and J shed 3 bases, with 12 bases lying between them. Looked up from germline, CDR1 is LGHDT and CDR2 is YNNKEL (reference sequence). The CDR3 length is 14 residues. The CDR3 region is CASSHRGELYEQYF. DNA for the CDR3: TGTGCCAGCAGCCATAGGGGGGAACTCTACGAGCAGTACTTC.

This clone was counted only a few times. The gene calls are TRBV6-1 and TRBJ1-2; maybe TRBD1 (5 bases). Germline CDR1 is MNHNS and CDR2 is SASEGT. The CDR3 contains 17 residues. Trimming removed 5 bases at V and 0 bases at J, with 19 bases between. CDR3 residues: CASSITFAGQANYGYTF. DNA for the CDR3: TGTGCCAGCAGTATCACCTTTGCGGGGCAGGCTAACTATGGCTACACCTTC.

This clone showed up just a few times. The J gene is TRBJ2-5, the V gene TRBV19; a weak D match, TRBD2 (5 bases). Germline CDR1 and CDR2: LNHDA and SQIVND (reference sequence). There are 14 residues in the CDR3. V lost 5 bases, J lost 5 bases, and 15 bases lay in between. The CDR3 DNA reads as TGTGCCAGTAGTGCGGACCCCCGGGGTGAGACCCAGTACTTC. The encoded protein is CASSADPRGETQYF.

This clone was observed a few times. V gene TRBV6-4 combines with J gene TRBJ1-6; the match to TRBD1 covers 9 bases. CDR3 length: 15 residues. Germline V CDR1 and CDR2: MRHNA, SNTAGT. J lost 9 bases, V lost 4 bases, and 7 bases had no gene match. The CDR3, as DNA: TGTGCCAGCAGTGGACCCCGGGACAGGGCTTCACCCCTCCACTTT. Translation: CASSGPRDRASPLHF.

This clone was seen more than once but under ten times. The chain carries TRBV6-1 and TRBJ1-2, with D possibly matching TRBD1 (5 bases). CDR1 is MNHNS, CDR2 SASEGT, per germline. The CDR3 loop spans 13 amino acids. V gave up 7 bases and J gave up 7 bases, with 16 bases separating them. CDR3 region: CASIWGSTTGYTF. Written as DNA, the CDR3 is TGTGCCAGCATCTGGGGCAGTACTACTGGCTACACCTTC.

The chain combines TRBV20-1 with TRBJ2-7, with 7 bases fitting TRBD2. Germline V gene lookup returns CDR1 DFQATT and CDR2 SNEGSKA (reference sequence). This CDR3 has 14 residues. The trim removed 3 bases at V and 0 bases at J, leaving 5 bases unmatched. CDR3 amino acids: CSASGGSHSYEQYF. The CDR3 DNA reads as TGCAGTGCTAGTGGCGGGAGTCACTCCTACGAGCAGTACTTC.

The chain is built from TRBV11-2 and TRBJ2-3; 8 positions match TRBD2. This CDR3 region has 16 residues. J gave up 5 bases and V 4 bases, and 11 bases lay outside the gene matches. Germline CDR1 is SGHAT and CDR2 is FQNNGV. The CDR3 spells CASSWSGSKGGDTQYF. CDR3 nucleotide sequence: TGTGCCAGCAGCTGGAGCGGGAGTAAGGGGGGAGATACGCAGTATTTT.

V is TRBV2 and J is TRBJ2-2, with TRBD2 matching 7 bases. CDR3 length: 13 residues. The germline CDR1 and CDR2 sequences are SNHLY and FYNNEI. V lost 6 bases, J lost 4 bases, and 2 bases stayed unmatched. The CDR3 region is CASRGGVTGELFF. CDR3 in DNA: TGTGCCAGCAGGGGAGGGGTCACCGGGGAGCTGTTTTTT.

The V and J genes are TRBV24-1 and TRBJ2-2, with D tentatively TRBD1 (6 bases). Trimming cost V 5 bases and J 7 bases, with 19 bases left between them. This CDR3 has 16 residues. Germline CDR1 reads KGHDR; CDR2 reads SFDVKD. This chain's CDR3 is CATSGRRQVSIGELFF. The CDR3 DNA follows: TGTGCCACCAGTGGCCGACGACAGGTTTCCATCGGGGAGCTGTTTTTT.

This clone is medium-sized within its sample. The CDR3 loop reads CASSLSGTDNEQYF. The CDR3, as DNA: TGTGCCAGCAGTCTATCCGGGACAGATAACGAGCAGTACTTC. The chain joins TRBV12-3 or TRBV12-4 to TRBJ2-7, with 7 bases fitting TRBD1. CDR3 length equals 14 residues. Unmatched junction bases numbered 9, after V lost 5 bases and J lost 5 bases.

This clone was recorded a few times. The chain recombines TRBV6-7 with TRBJ2-2, with 11 bases identical to TRBD2. TRBV6-7 is annotated as an ORF whose role is uncertain. Trimming removed 2 bases from V and 1 base from J; junction bases left unmatched: 9. This CDR3 is 19 amino acids long. The CDR3 loop reads CASSYPSGGNKGNTGELFF. The CDR3 bases are TGTGCCAGCAGTTACCCTAGCGGGGGGAACAAAGGGAACACCGGGGAGCTGTTTTTT.

The genes are TRBV18 and TRBJ2-2, with D possibly being TRBD1 (6 bases). V shed 2 bases and J shed 6 bases, with 7 bases lying between them. The CDR3 consists of 13 residues. CDR1 is KGHSH and CDR2 is LQKENI in the germline V gene. As DNA, the CDR3 is TGTGCCAGCTCACCAGGACAGTCCGGGGAGCTGTTTTTT. Residues: CASSPGQSGELFF.

The J gene is TRBJ2-1, the V gene TRBV28, with a possible D match to TRBD2 (6 bases). The CDR3 runs to 17 residues. Trimming removed 3 bases from V and 7 bases from J, with 22 bases in between. CDR1 and CDR2 from the germline V gene are MDHEN and SYDVKM. The CDR3, as DNA: TGTGCCAGCAGTTTGGAGGAGGGAGCTAGCCTCGGGAATGAGCAGTTCTTC. Translation gives CASSLEEGASLGNEQFF.

This clone showed up just a few times. V is TRBV11-2 and J is TRBJ2-1; 9 bases are shared with TRBD2. The CDR3 loop spans 16 amino acids. Germline V CDR1 and CDR2: SGHAT, FQNNGV. The V segment lost 5 bases and the J segment 5 bases; nucleotides outside the gene matches: 10. The CDR3 DNA reads TGTGCCAGCAGCCTAGGGGTGGCTAGCGGGAACAATGAGCAGTTCTTC. This codes for CASSLGVASGNNEQFF.

The chain uses TRBV12-3 or TRBV12-4 and TRBJ2-3, with 7 bases aligning to TRBD2. This CDR3 contains 16 residues. V dropped 2 bases and J dropped 4; count of bases not matched to a gene: 9. The CDR3 protein is CASSLFGGRDSDTQYF. DNA for the CDR3: TGTGCCAGCAGTTTATTCGGGGGGAGGGACTCAGATACGCAGTATTTT.

This chain links TRBV5-1 with TRBJ1-6; TRBD1 agrees at 9 bases. Trimming at V came to 4 bases and at J to 5 bases, leaving 10 bases not matched to a gene. The CDR3 runs to 17 residues. CDR1 is SGHRS and CDR2 is YFSETQ in the germline V gene. The CDR3 is CASSLDARDRDNSPLHF. DNA for the CDR3: TGCGCCAGCAGCCTGGATGCTCGGGACAGGGATAATTCACCCCTCCACTTT.